These 14 T cell receptor beta chains share one sample of origin, sequenced in a study of PD-L1 blockade in urothelial cancer. Libraries were prepared by immunoSEQ multiplex PCR; TCRdb keeps only in-frame clonotypes and omits some of them. The table shows about 52,000 clones, with 75% to 90% occurring only once. Time point indicated: pretreatment peripheral blood. The input for sequencing was PBMCs, taken around atezolizumab (anti-PD-L1) treatment. The receptors stem from a middle-aged man with urothelial cancer.

The gene calls are TRBV5-4 and TRBJ2-7; 8 nucleotides line up with TRBD1. The CDR3 totals 15 residues. With V trimmed by 0 bases and J by 0 bases, 2 bases remained unmatched. Germline lookup yields CDR1 SGHNT and CDR2 YYREEE (reference sequence). Here the CDR3 reads CASSLGTGLSYEQYF. Written as DNA, the CDR3 is TGTGCCAGCAGCTTGGGGACAGGGCTCTCCTACGAGCAGTACTTC. The variable domain in full, with the rest retrieved from reference TRBV5-4 and TRBJ2-7, is ETGVTQSPTHLIKTRGQQVTLRCSSQSGHNTVSWYQQALGQGPQFIFQYYREEENGRGNFPPRFSGLQFPNYSSELNVNALELDDSALYLCASSLGTGLSYEQYFGPGTRLTVT.

The chain is built from TRBV27 and TRBJ2-7, with unresolved D. This CDR3 comprises 12 residues. Germline CDR1 is MNHEY and CDR2 is SMNVEV (reference sequence). The ends were cut back, 5 bases at V and 3 bases at J, with 8 bases in the middle. The DNA for the CDR3 is TGTGCCAGCAGTACCCGCGGCTACGAGCAGTACTTC. Translation: CASSTRGYEQYF.

The chain has TRBV5-3 and TRBJ2-3; a weak D match, TRBD1 (5 bases). TRBV5-3 is recorded as an ORF, its role being uncertain. The CDR3 is 17 residues long. V was clipped by 2 bases and J by 2 bases, with 18 bases between them. The CDR3: CARSFPGSPTFTDTQYF. The CDR3 bases are TGTGCCAGAAGCTTCCCAGGGTCTCCTACCTTCACAGATACGCAGTATTTT.

The rearrangement links TRBV9 to TRBJ2-2; D unresolved. In germline, CDR1 is SGDLS, CDR2 YYNGEE. V was clipped by 2 bases and J by 0 bases, with 5 bases between them. The CDR3 spans 14 residues. The CDR3 spells CASSVTSNTGELFF. The DNA for the CDR3 is TGTGCCAGCAGCGTCACTTCGAACACCGGGGAGCTGTTTTTT. Drawing the rest from reference TRBV9 and TRBJ2-2, the complete variable domain is DSGVTQTPKHLITATGQRVTLRCSPRSGDLSVYWYQQSLDQGLQFLIQYYNGEERAKGNILERFSAQQFPDLHSELNLSSLELGDSALYFCASSVTSNTGELFFGEGSRLTVL.

CDR3 DNA sequence: TGTGCCAGCCAGGAGGGAAAGGGCAATCAGCCCCAGCATTTT. The encoded protein is CASQEGKGNQPQHF. The chain carries TRBV7-2 and TRBJ1-5; no reliable D call. Germline loops: CDR1 SGHTA, CDR2 FQGNSA. Trimming took off 8 bases at V and 2 bases at J, with 13 bases between the two ends. This CDR3 has 14 amino acids.

The V call is TRBV28, the J call TRBJ2-3; TRBD1 might be the D (6 bases). Germline loops: CDR1 MDHEN, CDR2 SYDVKM. V lost 8 bases to trimming and J lost 1 base, with 19 bases between them. This CDR3 spans 16 amino acids. Written as DNA, the CDR3 is TGTGCCAGCCCCCCCACGCAGGGGTGGGGCACAGATACGCAGTATTTT. Protein sequence: CASPPTQGWGTDTQYF.

This clone has only one observation. The chain couples TRBV9 to TRBJ2-7; 9 positions match TRBD1. V lost 2 bases, J lost 5 bases, and 5 bases stayed unmatched. Germline V lookup: CDR1 SGDLS, CDR2 YYNGEE. CDR3 length: 14 amino acids. CDR3 DNA sequence: TGTGCCAGCAGCGTTGGGACAGGGTTCGACGAGCAGTACTTC. Translated, it gives CASSVGTGFDEQYF.

The chain carries TRBV4-2 and TRBJ2-3; 9 bases map to TRBD2. This CDR3 has 16 amino acids. Germline V lookup: CDR1 LGHNA, CDR2 YNFKEQ. Unmatched junction bases numbered 8, after V lost 4 bases and J lost 3 bases. CDR3 sequence reads: CASSLRGGGATDTQYF. The DNA for the CDR3 is TGTGCCAGCAGCCTTAGAGGCGGGGGGGCTACAGATACGCAGTATTTT.

The V and J genes are TRBV27 and TRBJ2-5, with TRBD1 identical over 8 bases. The germline V gene has CDR1 MNHEY and CDR2 SMNVEV (reference sequence). This CDR3 region has 15 residues. Unmatched junction bases numbered 8, after V lost 6 bases and J lost 2 bases. CDR3 amino acids: CASRRDRRPQETQYF. As DNA, the CDR3 is TGTGCCAGCAGGAGGGACAGGAGACCTCAAGAGACCCAGTACTTC.

The chain links TRBV6-1 to TRBJ1-1; TRBD1 might be the D (5 bases). With 6 bases removed from V and 1 base from J, the gap between germline ends came to 12 bases. Germline CDR1 is MNHNS and CDR2 is SASEGT. There are 14 residues in the CDR3. CDR3 loop: CASRDQGQNTEAFF. The CDR3 nucleotides read TGTGCCAGCAGGGACCAGGGTCAGAACACTGAAGCTTTCTTT.

The V gene is TRBV7-2, the J gene TRBJ1-5; TRBD1 matches 8 bases. The trim removed 6 bases at V and 7 bases at J, leaving 5 bases unmatched. The CDR3 extends over 13 amino acids. CDR1 and CDR2 (germline): SGHTA, FQGNSA. The CDR3 sequence: CASSLDRVQPQHF. CDR3 DNA: TGTGCCAGCAGTTTGGACAGGGTACAGCCCCAGCATTTT.

The chain recombines TRBV27 with TRBJ2-5; tentatively, D is TRBD1 (5 bases). This CDR3 spans 14 amino acids. The V and J ends lost 3 bases and 5 bases respectively, with 13 bases between them. Germline V lookup: CDR1 MNHEY, CDR2 SMNVEV (reference sequence). CDR3 DNA sequence: TGTGCCAGCAGTTTTTCGCAGGGCCGGGAGACCCAGTACTTC. The encoded protein is CASSFSQGRETQYF.

This clone was observed once. The chain has TRBV6-5 and TRBJ1-2; the D is unclear. The CDR3 has 13 residues. Trimming stripped 10 bases from V and 4 bases from J, with 16 bases between. The germline CDR1 and CDR2 sequences are MNHEY and SVGAGI. The CDR3 protein is CATEVAPGYGYTF. The DNA for the CDR3 is TGTGCCACCGAAGTAGCTCCCGGCTATGGCTACACCTTC.

This chain links TRBV10-3 with TRBJ2-1; TRBD2 matches 11 bases. The germline V gene has CDR1 ENHRY and CDR2 SYGVKD. This CDR3 is 14 amino acids long. J was trimmed by 6 bases and V by 7 bases; bases with no gene match: 5. CDR3 nucleotides: TGTGCCATCAACGCGGGACTAGCGGCCAATGAGCAGTTCTTC. It codes for CAINAGLAANEQFF.